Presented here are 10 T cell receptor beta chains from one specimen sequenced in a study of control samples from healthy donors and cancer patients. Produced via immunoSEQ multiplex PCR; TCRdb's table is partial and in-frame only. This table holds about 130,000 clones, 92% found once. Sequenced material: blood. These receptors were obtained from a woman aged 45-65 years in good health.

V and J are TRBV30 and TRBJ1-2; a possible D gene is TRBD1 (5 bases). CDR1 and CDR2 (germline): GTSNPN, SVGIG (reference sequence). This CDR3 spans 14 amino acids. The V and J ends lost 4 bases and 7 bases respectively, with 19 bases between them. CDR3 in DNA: TGTGCCTGGACCGGGGCGGACGGTTGGGGTGGCTACACCTTC. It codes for CAWTGADGWGGYTF.

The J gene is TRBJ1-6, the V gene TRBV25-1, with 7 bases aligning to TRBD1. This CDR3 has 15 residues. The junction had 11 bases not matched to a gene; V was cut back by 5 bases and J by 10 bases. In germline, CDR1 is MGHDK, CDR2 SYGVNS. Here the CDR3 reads CASSQSTGLGSPLHF. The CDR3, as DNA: TGTGCCAGCAGTCAATCGACAGGGCTCGGGTCACCCCTCCACTTT.

The CDR3 region is CASSLSFGSNYGYTF. CDR3 sequence (DNA): TGTGCCAGCAGTTTATCGTTTGGGTCCAACTATGGCTACACCTTC. This chain joins TRBV27 and TRBJ1-2; D ambiguous. Germline lookup yields CDR1 MNHEY and CDR2 SMNVEV (reference sequence). The CDR3 has 15 amino acids. V gave up 0 bases and J gave up 2 bases, with 10 bases separating them.

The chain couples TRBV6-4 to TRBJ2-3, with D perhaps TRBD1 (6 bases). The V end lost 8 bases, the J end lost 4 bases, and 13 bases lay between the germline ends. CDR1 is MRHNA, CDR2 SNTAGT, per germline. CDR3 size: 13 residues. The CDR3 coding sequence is TGTGCCAGCGCACAGGGTCGAGCAGATACGCAGTATTTT. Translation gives CASAQGRADTQYF.

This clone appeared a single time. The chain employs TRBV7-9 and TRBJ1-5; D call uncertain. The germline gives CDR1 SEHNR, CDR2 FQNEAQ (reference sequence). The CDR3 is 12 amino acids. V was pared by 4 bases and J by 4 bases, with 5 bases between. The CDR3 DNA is TGTGCCAGCAGCTCACCAAATCAGCCCCAGCATTTT. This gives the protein CASSSPNQPQHF.

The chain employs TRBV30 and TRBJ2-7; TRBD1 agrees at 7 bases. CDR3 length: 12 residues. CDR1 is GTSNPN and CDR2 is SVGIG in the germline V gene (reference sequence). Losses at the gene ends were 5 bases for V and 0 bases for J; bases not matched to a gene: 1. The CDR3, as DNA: TGTGCCTGGGGGGACAGCTCCTACGAGCAGTACTTC. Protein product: CAWGDSSYEQYF.

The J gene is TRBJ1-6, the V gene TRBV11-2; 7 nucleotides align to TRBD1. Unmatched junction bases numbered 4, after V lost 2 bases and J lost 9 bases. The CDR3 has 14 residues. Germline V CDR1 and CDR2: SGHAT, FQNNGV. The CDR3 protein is CASSLTGETSPLHF. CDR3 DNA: TGTGCCAGCAGCTTAACAGGGGAAACTTCACCCCTCCACTTT.

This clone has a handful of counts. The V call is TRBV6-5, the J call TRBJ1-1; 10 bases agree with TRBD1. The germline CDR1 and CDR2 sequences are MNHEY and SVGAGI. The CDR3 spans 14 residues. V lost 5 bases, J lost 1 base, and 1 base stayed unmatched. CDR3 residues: CASSRDRGNTEAFF. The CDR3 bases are TGTGCCAGCAGTAGGGACAGGGGGAACACTGAAGCTTTCTTT.

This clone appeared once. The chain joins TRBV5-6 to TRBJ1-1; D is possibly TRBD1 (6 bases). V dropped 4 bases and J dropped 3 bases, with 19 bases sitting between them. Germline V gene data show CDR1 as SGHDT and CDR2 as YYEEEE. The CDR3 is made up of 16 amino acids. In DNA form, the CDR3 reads TGTGCCAGCAGCCCGATGCTTACAGGGAGAGACACTGAAGCTTTCTTT. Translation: CASSPMLTGRDTEAFF.

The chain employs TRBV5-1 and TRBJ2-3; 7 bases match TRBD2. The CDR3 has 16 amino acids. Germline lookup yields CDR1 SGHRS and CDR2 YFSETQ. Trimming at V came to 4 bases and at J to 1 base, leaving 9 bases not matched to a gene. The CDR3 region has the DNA TGCGCCAGCAGCCCAGGTGGCGGGGGACGCACAGATACGCAGTATTTT. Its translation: CASSPGGGGRTDTQYF.